The text below deals with one T cell receptor beta chain. The antigen is unknown. Sequenced by immunoSEQ multiplex PCR; TCRdb stores in-frame clones only, minus some. The data show some 120,000 clones, 88% seen once. This record belongs to a study of T cell responses to AZD1222 COVID-19 vaccine. This CDR3 is 11 amino acids long. Between the trimmed V and J ends, which lost 8 bases and 3 bases, there was a span of 8 bases. CDR1 is MDHEN and CDR2 is SYDVKM in the germline V gene. Study-wide results and caveats: Every sample of the repertoires postdated the peak T cell response. Spike-specific TCR depth and breadth grew after two AZD1222 doses. The donors showed a predominance of white British ancestry and of females, with possible underestimation of clonal diversity.

The V gene is TRBV28, the J gene TRBJ2-7; D is ambiguous. The sequence came from an adult in good health. The specimen was peripheral blood, collected on day 0 of MenACWY control vaccination. The CDR3 region has the DNA TGTGCCAGCCGCCTAGACTACGAGCAGTACTTC. It is translated as CASRLDYEQYF.